This T cell receptor beta chain was sequenced for a study of siplizumab effects on memory and regulatory T cells. Study-wide points: No naive or memory phenotype could be assigned to roughly 75-97% of proliferating clones.

About 10^5 TCR templates were assayed per sample. Repertoires were generated with immunoSEQ multiplex PCR, while TCRdb's copy carries only in-frame clones and drops some. This table holds 95,000 to 100,000 clones, around 90% found once. About this clone itself: Its antigen is still unknown.

J was trimmed by 5 bases and V by 1 base; bases with no gene match: 3. Germline loops: CDR1 LNHNV, CDR2 YYDKDF (reference sequence). This CDR3 region has 15 residues. The sequenced material came from non-Treg CD4+ T cells sorted from blood. The sequence derives from a human donor in good health. V gene TRBV15 combines with J gene TRBJ1-1; TRBD1 matches at 11 bases. CDR3 sequence: CATSRAGTGGTEAFF. As DNA, the CDR3 is TGTGCCACCAGCAGAGCTGGGACAGGGGGGACTGAAGCTTTCTTT.